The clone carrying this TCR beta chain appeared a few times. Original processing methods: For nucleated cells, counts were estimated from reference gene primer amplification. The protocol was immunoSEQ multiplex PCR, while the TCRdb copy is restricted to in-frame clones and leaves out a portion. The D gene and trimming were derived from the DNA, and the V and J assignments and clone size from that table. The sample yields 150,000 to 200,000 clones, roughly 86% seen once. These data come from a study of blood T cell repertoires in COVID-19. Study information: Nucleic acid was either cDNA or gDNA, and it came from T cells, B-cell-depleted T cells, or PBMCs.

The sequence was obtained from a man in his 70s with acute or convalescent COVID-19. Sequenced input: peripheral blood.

As DNA, the CDR3 is TGTGCCAGCAGCGTAGGGACTAGCGGGAATCCCTACGAGCAGTACTTC. It encodes CASSVGTSGNPYEQYF. This chain connects TRBV9 to TRBJ2-7, with 12 bases fitting TRBD2. Trimming at V came to 0 bases and at J to 2 bases, leaving 3 bases not matched to a gene. CDR1 is SGDLS, CDR2 YYNGEE, per germline. The CDR3 runs to 16 residues.